The clone carrying this T cell receptor beta chain is classed as medium-sized. Antigen specificity is unknown. After constant-region reverse-primer amplification, full-length variable regions underwent semi-nested PCR with Nested Universal Primer A. TCRdb used MiXCR to reprocess the 5' RACE reads, holding one entry per CDR3 protein. The table lists 13,000 or so distinct CDR3 sequences, 20% to 30% of them singletons. Findings and caveats of the study: Tumor Tregs overlapped most with tumor, then blood, naive CD4+ cells.

CD25-based Treg depletion was applied to purified naive CD4+ T cells. The origin of this receptor is a female donor with breast cancer. The sequencing sample was made of naive CD4+ T cells sorted from blood. Subset denoted: naive CD4+ T cells, CD4+CD45RA+CD25-.

CDR3 nucleotides: TGTGCCAGCAGCTTAGGGAACACCGGGGAGCTGTTTTTT. Amino acid sequence: CASSLGNTGELFF. The chain links TRBV7-6 to TRBJ2-2; D gene uncertain. CDR3 length: 13 residues. Trimming cost V 1 base and J 1 base, with 1 base left between them. The V gene's germline CDR1 is SGHVS and CDR2 FNYEAQ.